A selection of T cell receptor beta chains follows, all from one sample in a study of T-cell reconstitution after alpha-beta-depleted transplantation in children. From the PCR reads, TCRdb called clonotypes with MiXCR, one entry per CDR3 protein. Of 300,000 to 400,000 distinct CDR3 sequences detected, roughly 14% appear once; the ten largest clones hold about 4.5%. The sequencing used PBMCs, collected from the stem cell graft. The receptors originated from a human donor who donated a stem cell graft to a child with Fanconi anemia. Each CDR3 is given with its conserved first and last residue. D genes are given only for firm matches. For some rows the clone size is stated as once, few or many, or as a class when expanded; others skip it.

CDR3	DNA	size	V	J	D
CASSFIGQGNHEQFF	TGTGCCAGCAGTTTCATCGGACAGGGTAACCATGAGCAGTTCTTC	few	TRBV27	TRBJ2-1	TRBD1
CAWSVWSYNEQFF	TGTGCCTGGTCTGTCTGGAGTTACAATGAGCAGTTCTTC	.	TRBV30	TRBJ2-1	.
CASSSGAHSGSEQFF	TGTGCCAGCAGTTCCGGGGCACATAGCGGGAGTGAGCAGTTCTTC	many	TRBV6-2/TRBV6-3	TRBJ2-1	TRBD2
CASSYSKGGRNTGELFF	TGTGCCAGCAGTTACTCCAAAGGGGGTCGTAACACCGGGGAGCTGTTTTTT	.	TRBV6-2/TRBV6-3	TRBJ2-2	.
CASSTGGGYGYTF	TGTGCCAGCAGCACAGGGGGCGGGTATGGCTACACCTTC	many	TRBV11-2	TRBJ1-2	TRBD1
CASSWAGGNTGELFF	TGTGCCAGCAGCTGGGCGGGGGGAAACACCGGGGAGCTGTTTTTT	.	TRBV5-5	TRBJ2-2	TRBD2
CASSYYPDQPQHF	TGTGCCAGCAGTTACTATCCGGACCAGCCCCAGCATTTT	.	TRBV6-2/TRBV6-3	TRBJ1-5	.
CASRRAWGGSYNEQFF	TGTGCCAGCAGAAGGGCTTGGGGAGGCTCCTACAATGAGCAGTTCTTC	.	TRBV6-2/TRBV6-3	TRBJ2-1	.
CSAWGGLGETQYF	TGCAGCGCCTGGGGCGGCTTAGGAGAGACCCAGTACTTC	.	TRBV29-1	TRBJ2-5	.
CASSGHRTGGEYEQYF	TGTGCCAGCAGCGGACACCGGACAGGGGGCGAGTACGAGCAGTACTTC	.	TRBV9	TRBJ2-7	TRBD1
CASSTEDTQYF	TGTGCCAGCAGTACTGAAGATACGCAGTATTTT	.	TRBV6-5	TRBJ2-3	.
CASSPSRGGASVKVGTQYF	TGTGCCAGCTCACCATCAAGGGGAGGCGCCTCGGTAAAAGTCGGGACCCAGTACTTC	many	TRBV18	TRBJ2-5	.
CASRGLAGGTDTQYF	TGTGCCAGCAGGGGACTAGCGGGAGGCACAGATACGCAGTATTTT	.	TRBV2	TRBJ2-3	TRBD2
CSVESSANEKLFF	TGCAGCGTTGAGTCTTCAGCTAATGAAAAACTGTTTTTT	once	TRBV29-1	TRBJ1-4	.
CASSARLTSTDTQYF	TGCGCCAGCAGCGCACGACTCACTAGCACAGATACGCAGTATTTT	few	TRBV5-1	TRBJ2-3	.
CASSETSGLNNEQFF	TGCGCCAGCAGTGAGACTTCGGGACTCAACAATGAGCAGTTCTTC	many	TRBV10-2	TRBJ2-1	.
CASSYAESGRNTEAFF	TGTGCCAGCAGTTATGCCGAGTCGGGACGGAACACTGAAGCTTTCTTT	many	TRBV6-9	TRBJ1-1	.
CASSSDTQYF	TGTGCCAGCAGTTCGGATACGCAGTATTTT	many	TRBV12-3/TRBV12-4	TRBJ2-3	.
CASSQEGLEGRDGYTF	TGCGCCAGCAGCCAAGAGGGGCTAGAGGGAAGGGATGGCTACACCTTC	few	TRBV4-3	TRBJ1-2	.
CASSQAGAGVLRDTQYF	TGTGCCAGCAGCCAAGCCGGAGCAGGGGTCCTTCGGGATACGCAGTATTTT	.	TRBV4-2	TRBJ2-3	.
CASSSSVEAFF	TGTGCCAGCAGCTCATCCGTGGAAGCTTTCTTT	many	TRBV7-9	TRBJ1-1	.
CASGPRIEAFF	TGTGCCAGCGGCCCCCGGATTGAAGCTTTCTTT	many	TRBV28	TRBJ1-1	.
CASSSSRYQETQYF	TGCGCCAGCAGCTCAAGTCGGTACCAAGAGACCCAGTACTTC	few	TRBV5-1	TRBJ2-5	.
CSAGAEFF	TGCAGCGCCGGGGCAGAGTTCTTC	few	TRBV29-1	TRBJ2-1	.
CASSLSAGETQYF	TGTGCCAGCAGTTTAAGTGCCGGGGAGACCCAGTACTTC	.	TRBV12-3/TRBV12-4	TRBJ2-5	.
CASSLTQEGNYGYTF	TGTGCCAGCTCACTAACACAAGAAGGGAACTATGGCTACACCTTC	.	TRBV18	TRBJ1-2	.
CASSKGQGDTEAFF	TGTGCCAGCAGTAAGGGACAGGGAGACACTGAAGCTTTCTTT	.	TRBV27	TRBJ1-1	TRBD1
CATSTPAGGPYNEQFF	TGTGCCACCAGTACCCCAGCGGGGGGCCCTTACAATGAGCAGTTCTTC	.	TRBV15	TRBJ2-1	TRBD2
CASSYDSRSYNEQFF	TGTGCCAGCAGTTACGACAGCCGCTCCTACAATGAGCAGTTCTTC	.	TRBV6-2/TRBV6-3	TRBJ2-1	.
CASSFGSMDSPLHF	TGCGCCAGCAGCTTCGGGAGTATGGATTCACCCCTCCACTTT	.	TRBV5-1	TRBJ1-6	.
CASSFELGGASGANVLTF	TGTGCCAGCAGTTTCGAGTTAGGAGGGGCCTCTGGGGCCAACGTCCTGACTTTC	.	TRBV28	TRBJ2-6	.
CASSLDTGNEQFF	TGTGCCAGCAGTTTAGATACCGGCAATGAGCAGTTCTTC	many	TRBV12-3/TRBV12-4	TRBJ2-1	.